The source of this TCR beta chain is a study of blood T cell repertoires in COVID-19. Overall study: Researchers got acute and convalescent COVID-19 samples from the United States, Italy and Spain. Nucleic acid was either cDNA or gDNA, and it came from T cells, B-cell-depleted T cells, or PBMCs.

The ends lost 4 bases at V and 3 bases at J; junction bases unmatched: 12. CDR3 length equals 17 residues. Germline V gene sequence: CDR1 PRHDT, CDR2 FYEKMQ (reference sequence). In the original processing: Amplification of reference gene primers was used by the study to estimate nucleated cell counts. The table came from immunoSEQ multiplex PCR; TCRdb's copy has only in-frame clones and leaves some out. The V and J calls and clone size were taken over from that table, and D and trimming were inferred from the DNA. The sample consists of 35,000 to 50,000 clones, 80% to 90% of them appearing once. The receptor comes from a man aged 65 to 79 with active COVID-19. The chain has TRBV13 and TRBJ2-3; 8 nucleotides agree with TRBD2. The source material was peripheral blood. In DNA form, the CDR3 reads TGTGCCAGCAGCTCTAAGACCGGGACTAGTAAGACAGATACGCAGTATTTT. Translating gives CASSSKTGTSKTDTQYF.